This T cell receptor beta chain was profiled in a study of beta chain features in type 1 diabetes (dated by TCRdb to 2016 to 2018). Regarding the research as a whole: Mean age, gender distribution, total cell number and subset yield did not differ between patients and healthy donors. A total of under 140,000,000 sorted cells were examined across all samples, and the number of cells per subset was strongly correlated with RNA yield. In the study, TCRB repertoires of sorted circulating CD4+ T cell subsets from recently diagnosed type 1 diabetes patients were compared with those of matched healthy donors. Whereas all 30 or so donors provided naive and central memory subsets, regulatory and stem cell-like memory subsets were isolated from just 8 patients and about 8 healthy donors.

The High Capacity cDNA Reverse Transcription Kit was used to reverse transcribe all of the isolated RNA, meaning that expressed TCRB transcripts were what got sequenced. Deep immunoSEQ sequencing was applied to naive, central memory and regulatory T cell samples, giving an average of approximately 4 million total reads per sample. Sorted cells were lysed in RLT buffer, and RNA was extracted using DNase-treated RNeasy Micro or Mini kits according to cell number. Each cell subset was processed on its own to prevent cross-contamination, while patient and healthy donor samples were processed together. The immunoSEQ multiplex PCR was used to amplify TCRB sequences from cDNA, generating 87-bp fragments that spanned the CDR3 region. The amplicons were sequenced using the Illumina HiSeq platform. As for how the authors treated the data: PCR bias was computationally corrected using synthetic template baselines, reads within Hamming distance 2 were collapsed, and singletons that could not be merged were discarded. Reads were aligned to IMGT to assign V, D and J genes, CDR3 length, and insertions or deletions at six rearrangement sites. Within each subset, clonotype counts were normalized to sorted cell number, after which true diversity and Gini coefficients were computed with the tcR R package. The overlap coefficient, calculated on TCRB nucleotide sequences, was used to measure repertoire sharing. As a proxy for the pre-selection repertoire, out-of-frame TCRB sequences from naive cells were analyzed. Imported from immuneACCESS, the table was reduced by TCRdb to in-frame sequences with V and J called. These copies leave out some clones; in studies compared against another copy, an unresolved V gene accounts for under half, and the cause of the remainder is not known. The V and J calls and clone size are taken from that table; D and trimming were inferred from the DNA. Within this sample are around 250,000 clones, with around 14% of them counted one time only. The top ten constitute more than 0.02% of the sample.

On this clone: It lacks a known antigen. No base qualities exist here, and no much larger clone lies one base off it.

Each donor gave one peripheral blood draw, averaging approximately 0.12 L, which was collected into heparinised tubes. A BD FACSAria II was used to sort naive, central memory, regulatory and stem cell-like memory CD4+ T cells with a panel that included CD45RO, CCR7, CD25, CD127, CD95 and CD27. Every sorted population had a purity above 95%. PBMCs were separated immediately by Lymphoprep density gradient centrifugation and were stained directly, without being cultured. So that batch effects would be minimized, each experiment stained and sorted samples in pairs, pairing one healthy donor with one patient. Overall study results and their limits: Because cDNA was sequenced instead of genomic DNA, activated cells with high expression could be over-represented, although the groups did not differ in activation or CD3 levels. In all four CD4+ subsets, TCRB CDR3 length was moderately but significantly shorter in type 1 diabetes patients. Because the HLA sub-analyses included only small numbers of individuals, any influence of HLA type on TCRB rearrangement was left unresolved. PCR might favor shorter templates, but patient and control samples were amplified and corrected together, so any skew would affect both groups equally. The naive, central memory and regulatory TCRB repertoires appeared to resemble one another more closely among patients than among healthy donors. At VDJ recombination sites, patients with type 1 diabetes made fewer insertions and deleted more nucleotides, a pattern implying thymic rearrangement abnormalities.

This receptor was identified in a woman between 40 and 55 years old in good health. The sequencing sample was made of naive CD4+ T cells from blood. The sample's cell subset or site label, in plain terms: true naive CD4+ T cells.

Read as DNA, the sequence is TGTGCCAGCAGCCAAAAGGGGACAGGGGTGAGCACCGGGGAGCTGTTTTTT. Translated, this gives CASSQKGTGVSTGELFF. The rearranged segments are TRBV4-2 and TRBJ2-2, and 10 junction bases match TRBD1. The germline V gene gives CDR1 as LGHNA and CDR2 as YNFKEQ. V has 2 bases trimmed and J has 4 bases trimmed; junction bases matching no gene number 7. From its cysteine to its phenylalanine, the CDR3 spans 17 amino acids. The kept DNA is CDR3 alone, 51 bases in frame from the first base.